This section outlines one T cell receptor (beta chain) sequence together with its context. Its target is not known. Germline assignment: CDR1 SNHLY and CDR2 FYNNEI. V was pared by 1 base and J by 2 bases, with 9 bases of the junction left unmatched. The CDR3 contains 19 residues. In every patient, relapse followed autologous stem cell transplantation, while exposure to brentuximab vedotin differed. This record comes from a study of PD-1 blockade in classical Hodgkin lymphoma. Whole-study findings and limits: CD8+ TCR diversity did not rise significantly by C4D1, unlike CD4+.

This table comes from immunoSEQ multiplex PCR, and its TCRdb copy is limited to in-frame clones, with some not included. The table records 25,000 to 35,000 clones, over 55% of them present only once. The sequence was obtained from a human donor with classical Hodgkin lymphoma. The chain joins TRBV2 to TRBJ1-5; 12 bases fit TRBD1. Source: peripheral blood mononuclear cells (PBMCs), taken before the second cycle of nivolumab. The CDR3 here is CASSEEPGQGARGNQPQHF. As DNA, the CDR3 is TGTGCCAGCAGTGAAGAACCGGGACAGGGGGCCCGGGGCAATCAGCCCCAGCATTTT.